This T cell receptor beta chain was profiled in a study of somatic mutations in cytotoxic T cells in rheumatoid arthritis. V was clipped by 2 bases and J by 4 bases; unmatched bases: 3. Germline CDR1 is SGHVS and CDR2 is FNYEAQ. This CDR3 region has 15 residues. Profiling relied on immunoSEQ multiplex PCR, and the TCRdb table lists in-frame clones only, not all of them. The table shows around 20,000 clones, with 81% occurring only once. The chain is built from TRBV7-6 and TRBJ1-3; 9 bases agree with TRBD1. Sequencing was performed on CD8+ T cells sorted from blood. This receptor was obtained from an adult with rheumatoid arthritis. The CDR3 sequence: CASSLSGTGGNTIYF. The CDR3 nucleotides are TGTGCCAGCAGCTTATCCGGGACAGGGGGAAACACCATATATTTT.